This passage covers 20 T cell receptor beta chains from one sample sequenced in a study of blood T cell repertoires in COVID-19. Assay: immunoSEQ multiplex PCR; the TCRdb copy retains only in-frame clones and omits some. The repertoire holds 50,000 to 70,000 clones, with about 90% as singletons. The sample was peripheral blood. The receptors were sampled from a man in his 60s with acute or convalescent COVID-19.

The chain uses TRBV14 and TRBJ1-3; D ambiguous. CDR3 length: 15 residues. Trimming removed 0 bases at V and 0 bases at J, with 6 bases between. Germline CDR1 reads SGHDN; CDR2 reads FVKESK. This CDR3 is CASSQDSGSGNTIYF. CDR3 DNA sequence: TGTGCCAGCAGCCAAGACAGCGGCTCTGGAAACACCATATATTTT.

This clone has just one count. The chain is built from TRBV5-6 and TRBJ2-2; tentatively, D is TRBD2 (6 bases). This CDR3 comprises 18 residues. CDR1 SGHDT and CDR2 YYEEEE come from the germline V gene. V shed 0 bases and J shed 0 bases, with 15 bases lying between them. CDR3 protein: CASSLGGESTTNTGELFF. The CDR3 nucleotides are TGTGCCAGCAGCTTGGGGGGGGAGTCCACGACGAACACCGGGGAGCTGTTTTTT.

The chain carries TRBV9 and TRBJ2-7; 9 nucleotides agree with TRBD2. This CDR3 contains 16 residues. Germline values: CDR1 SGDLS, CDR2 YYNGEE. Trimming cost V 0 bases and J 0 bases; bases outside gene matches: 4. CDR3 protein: CASSVGLAESSYEQYF. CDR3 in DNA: TGTGCCAGCAGCGTAGGACTAGCGGAGAGCTCCTACGAGCAGTACTTC.

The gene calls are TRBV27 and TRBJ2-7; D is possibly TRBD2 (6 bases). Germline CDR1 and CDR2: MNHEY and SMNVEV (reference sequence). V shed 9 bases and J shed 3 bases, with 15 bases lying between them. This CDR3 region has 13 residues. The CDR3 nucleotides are TGTGCCAGTAGCCGGGACTCCTTCTACGAGCAGTACTTC. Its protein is CASSRDSFYEQYF.

In nucleotides, the CDR3 is TGTGCCACCAGCGTGGGAAGGGGCTACGAGCAGTACTTC. Amino acid sequence: CATSVGRGYEQYF. This chain connects TRBV15 to TRBJ2-7; TRBD1 is a possible D gene (5 bases). Germline V gene sequence: CDR1 LNHNV, CDR2 YYDKDF (reference sequence). V lost 5 bases and J 3 bases, leaving 11 bases between the germline ends. CDR3 length equals 13 residues.

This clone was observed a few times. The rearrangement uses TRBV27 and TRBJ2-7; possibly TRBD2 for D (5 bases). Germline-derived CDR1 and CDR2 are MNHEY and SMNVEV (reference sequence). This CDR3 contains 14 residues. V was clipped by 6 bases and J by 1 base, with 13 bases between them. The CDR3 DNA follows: TGTGCCAGCAGCCCCGGGCAGCGGTCCTACGAGCAGTACTTC. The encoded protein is CASSPGQRSYEQYF.

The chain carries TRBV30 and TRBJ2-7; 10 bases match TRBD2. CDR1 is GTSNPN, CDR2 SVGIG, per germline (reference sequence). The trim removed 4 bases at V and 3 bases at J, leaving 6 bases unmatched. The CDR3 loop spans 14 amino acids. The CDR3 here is CAWTPRTSGYEQYF. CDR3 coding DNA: TGTGCCTGGACCCCCAGGACTAGCGGCTACGAGCAGTACTTC.

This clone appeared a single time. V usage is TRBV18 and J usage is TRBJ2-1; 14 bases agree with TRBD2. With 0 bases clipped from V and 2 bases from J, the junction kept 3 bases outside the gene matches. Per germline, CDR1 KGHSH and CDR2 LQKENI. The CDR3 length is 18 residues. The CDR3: CASSPPRTSGRPYNEQFF. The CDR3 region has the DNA TGTGCCAGCTCACCACCGAGGACTAGCGGGAGGCCCTACAATGAGCAGTTCTTC.

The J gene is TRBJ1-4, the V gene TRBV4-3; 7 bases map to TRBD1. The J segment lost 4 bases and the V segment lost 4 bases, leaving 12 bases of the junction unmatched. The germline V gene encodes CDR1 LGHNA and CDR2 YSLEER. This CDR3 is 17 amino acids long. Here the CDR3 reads CASSLGGGAGGNEKLFF. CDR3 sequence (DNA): TGCGCCAGCAGCCTAGGTGGAGGGGCAGGGGGTAATGAAAAACTGTTTTTT.

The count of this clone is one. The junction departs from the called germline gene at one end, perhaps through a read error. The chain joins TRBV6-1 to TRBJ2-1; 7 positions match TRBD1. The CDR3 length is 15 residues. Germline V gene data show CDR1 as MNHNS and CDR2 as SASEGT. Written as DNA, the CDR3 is TGTGCCAGCAGCGAAGGGGGCTGGGCCTACAATGAGCAGTTCTTC. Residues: CASSEGGWAYNEQFF.

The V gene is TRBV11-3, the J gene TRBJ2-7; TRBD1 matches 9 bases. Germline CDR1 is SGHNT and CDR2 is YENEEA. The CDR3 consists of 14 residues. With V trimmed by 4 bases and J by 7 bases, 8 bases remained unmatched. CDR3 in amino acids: CASSWGTGLWEQYF. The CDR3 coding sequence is TGTGCCAGCAGCTGGGGGACAGGGTTGTGGGAGCAGTACTTC.

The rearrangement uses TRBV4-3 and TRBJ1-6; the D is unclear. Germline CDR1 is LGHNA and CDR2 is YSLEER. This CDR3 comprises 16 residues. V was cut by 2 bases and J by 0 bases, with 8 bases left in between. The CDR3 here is CASSQQASSYNSPLHF. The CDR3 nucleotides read TGCGCCAGCAGCCAACAAGCTAGCTCCTATAATTCACCCCTCCACTTT.

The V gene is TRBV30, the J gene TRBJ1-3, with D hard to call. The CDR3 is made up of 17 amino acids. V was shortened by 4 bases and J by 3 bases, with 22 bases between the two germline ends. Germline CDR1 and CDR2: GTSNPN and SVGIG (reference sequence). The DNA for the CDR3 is TGTGCCTGGAAAACCCCCTCGTTTGGGCCAGGTGGAAACACCATATATTTT. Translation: CAWKTPSFGPGGNTIYF. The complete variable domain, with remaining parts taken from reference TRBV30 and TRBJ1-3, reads SQTIHQWPATLVQPVGSPLSLECTVEGTSNPNLYWYRQAAGRGLQLLFYSVGIGQISSEVPQNLSASRPQDRQFILSSKKLLLSDSGFYLCAWKTPSFGPGGNTIYFGEGSWLTVV.

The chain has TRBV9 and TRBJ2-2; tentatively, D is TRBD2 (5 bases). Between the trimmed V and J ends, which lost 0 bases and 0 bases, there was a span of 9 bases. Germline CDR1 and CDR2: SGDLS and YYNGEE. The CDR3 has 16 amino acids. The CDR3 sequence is CASSVGTEANTGELFF. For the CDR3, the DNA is TGTGCCAGCAGCGTAGGTACGGAGGCGAACACCGGGGAGCTGTTTTTT.

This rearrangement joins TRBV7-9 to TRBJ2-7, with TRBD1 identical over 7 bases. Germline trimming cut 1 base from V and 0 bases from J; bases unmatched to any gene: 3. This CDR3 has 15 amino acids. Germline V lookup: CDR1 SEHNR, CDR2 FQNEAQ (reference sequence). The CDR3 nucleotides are TGTGCCAGCAGCTTAGGCCAGGGGGTCTCCTACGAGCAGTACTTC. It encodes CASSLGQGVSYEQYF. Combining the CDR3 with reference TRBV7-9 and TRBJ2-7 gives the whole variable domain DTGVSQNPRHKITKRGQNVTFRCDPISEHNRLYWYRQTLGQGPEFLTYFQNEAQLEKSRLLSDRFSAERPKGSFSTLEIQRTEQGDSAMYLCASSLGQGVSYEQYFGPGTRLTVT.

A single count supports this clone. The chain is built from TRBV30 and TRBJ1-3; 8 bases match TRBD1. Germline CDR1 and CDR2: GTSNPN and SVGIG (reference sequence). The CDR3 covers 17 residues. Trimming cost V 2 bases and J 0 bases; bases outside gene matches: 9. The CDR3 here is CAWSLPTGAFSGNTIYF. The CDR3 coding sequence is TGTGCCTGGAGTTTACCGACAGGGGCCTTCTCTGGAAACACCATATATTTT.

CDR3 DNA sequence: TGTGCCAGCTGCCCCGGGAATTCACCCCTCCACTTT. It codes for CASCPGNSPLHF. The chain links TRBV12-3 or TRBV12-4 to TRBJ1-6, with D uncertain. Trimming stripped 8 bases from V and 7 bases from J, with 9 bases between. The CDR3 is 12 residues long.

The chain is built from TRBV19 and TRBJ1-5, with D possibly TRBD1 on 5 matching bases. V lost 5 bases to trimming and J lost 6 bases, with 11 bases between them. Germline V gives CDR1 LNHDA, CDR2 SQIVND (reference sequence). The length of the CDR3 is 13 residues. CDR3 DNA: TGTGCCAGTAGTTCAGGGCTGGTTCAGCCCCAGCATTTT. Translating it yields CASSSGLVQPQHF.

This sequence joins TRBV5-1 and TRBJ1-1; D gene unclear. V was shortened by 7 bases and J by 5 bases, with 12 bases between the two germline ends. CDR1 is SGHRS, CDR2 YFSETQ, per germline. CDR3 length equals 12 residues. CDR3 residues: CASGFGGTEAFF. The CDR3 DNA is TGCGCCAGCGGTTTCGGCGGAACTGAAGCTTTCTTT.

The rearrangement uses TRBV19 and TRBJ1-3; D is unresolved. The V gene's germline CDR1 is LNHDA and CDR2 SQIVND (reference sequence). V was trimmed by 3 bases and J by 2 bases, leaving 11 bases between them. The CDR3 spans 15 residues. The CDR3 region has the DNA TGTGCCAGTAGTATGGCTGAGGGAACTGGAAACACCATATATTTT. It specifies CASSMAEGTGNTIYF.